Sequencing of this TCR beta chain was carried out in a study of identical twins. This clonotype was detected a few times. The antigen remains unidentified. cDNA molecules carried unique molecular identifiers, and template switching added a universal primer site. TCRdb reanalysed the 5' RACE reads using MiXCR and keeps one entry per CDR3 protein. The sample has about 250,000 distinct CDR3 sequences, over 11% seen once. Study-wide results and caveats: Invariant cells of the MAIT and iNKT types might have partly distorted the zero-insertion analyses. Out-of-frame alpha sequences common to twins exhibited an excess of low generation probability. Clonotypes of the beta chain that were abundant in cord blood carried fewer insertions (memory repertoires showed none).

Trimming removed 7 bases from V and 4 bases from J; junction bases left unmatched: 6. CDR3 length equals 14 residues. Looked up from germline, CDR1 is MNHEY and CDR2 is SVGEGT. The receptor was isolated from a woman in her late teens or twenties in good health. The chain is built from TRBV6-2 or TRBV6-3 and TRBJ2-5, with TRBD2 matching over 10 bases. The sample was memory (CD45RO+) T cells sorted from blood. For the CDR3, the DNA is TGTGCCAGCACCCCAAGACTAGCGGGAGAGACCCAGTACTTC. Protein sequence: CASTPRLAGETQYF.